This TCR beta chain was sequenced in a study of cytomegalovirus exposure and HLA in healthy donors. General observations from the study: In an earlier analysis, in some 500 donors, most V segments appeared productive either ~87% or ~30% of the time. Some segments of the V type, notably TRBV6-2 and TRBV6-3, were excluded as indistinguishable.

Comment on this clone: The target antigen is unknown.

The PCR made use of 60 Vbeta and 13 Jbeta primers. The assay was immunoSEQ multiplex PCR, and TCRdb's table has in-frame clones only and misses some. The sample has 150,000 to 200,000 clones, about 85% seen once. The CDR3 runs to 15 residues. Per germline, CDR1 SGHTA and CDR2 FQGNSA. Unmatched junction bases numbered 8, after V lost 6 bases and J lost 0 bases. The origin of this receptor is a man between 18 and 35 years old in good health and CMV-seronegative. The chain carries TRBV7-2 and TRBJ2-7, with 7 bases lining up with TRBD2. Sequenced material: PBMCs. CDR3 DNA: TGTGCCAGCAGTTTTAGGGGCGGGAGCTCCTACGAGCAGTACTTC. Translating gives CASSFRGGSSYEQYF.